This entry lists 5 T cell receptor beta chains sequenced from one sample in a study of post-analysis software for immune sequencing data. The antigens these receptors bind are not known. Unique molecular identifiers were present in the TCR beta cDNA libraries. TCRdb redid the calling of the PCR reads with MiXCR, one entry per CDR3 protein. Of around 250,000 distinct CDR3 sequences detected, 35% to 40% appear once; the ten largest clones hold roughly 4.8%. Notes on the study in general: Controls had lower frequencies than patients of roughly five TRBV segments, which included TRBV5-6, TRBV5-1 and TRBV20-1.

Sample: blood. These receptor sequences come from a girl aged 10-17 years with multiple sclerosis.

On this clonotype: Given the absence of the conserved phenylalanine or tryptophan at the CDR3 end, a read error is likely. The genes are TRBV20-1 and TRBJ2-1, with 11 bases aligning to TRBD2. Germline trimming cut 4 bases from V and 2 bases from J; bases unmatched to any gene: 4. The germline CDR1 and CDR2 sequences are DFQATT and SNEGSKA (reference sequence). The CDR3 covers 15 residues. CDR3 residues: CSAKLAGGPYNEQFC. The CDR3 DNA sequence: TGCAGTGCTAAGCTAGCGGGGGGCCCCTACAATGAGCAGTTCTGC.

The V call is TRBV5-1, the J call TRBJ2-5, with 8 bases aligning to TRBD1. This CDR3 contains 14 residues. Per germline, CDR1 SGHRS and CDR2 YFSETQ. The V segment lost 4 bases and the J segment 5 bases; nucleotides outside the gene matches: 7. The CDR3 here is CASSPWTGRETQYF. Written as DNA, the CDR3 is TGCGCCAGCAGCCCCTGGACAGGGCGGGAGACCCAGTACTTC.

This sequence joins TRBV29-1 and TRBJ2-3; no clear D gene. V was clipped by 5 bases and J by 0 bases, with 6 bases between them. The CDR3 consists of 12 residues. CDR1 is SQVTM, CDR2 ANQGSEA, per germline. The CDR3 sequence is CSVSSSTDTQYF. The CDR3 DNA is TGCAGCGTTTCCTCGAGCACAGATACGCAGTATTTT.

This clonotype appeared a few times. The CDR3 DNA sequence: TGCAGTGCTCAGGAGGGGACCTCGGTTGGTGATGAAGCTTTCTTT. It codes for CSAQEGTSVGDEAFF. The chain employs TRBV20-1 and TRBJ1-1, with D maybe TRBD1 (5 bases). V was trimmed by 5 bases and J by 7 bases, leaving 23 bases between them. The CDR3 has 15 amino acids. CDR1 and CDR2 from the germline V gene are DFQATT and SNEGSKA (reference sequence).

J is TRBJ2-1 and V is TRBV5-1, with a possible D match to TRBD2 (7 bases). This CDR3 is built from 16 residues. The germline CDR1 and CDR2 sequences are SGHRS and YFSETQ. The ends were cut back, 1 base at V and 6 bases at J, with 17 bases in the middle. The CDR3 DNA reads as TGCGCCAGCAGCTTGTCGGGGGGCCGCACGTGCAATGAGCAGTTCTTC. Residues: CASSLSGGRTCNEQFF.